This is a list of T cell receptor beta chains from one sample in a study of blood T cell repertoires in COVID-19. Method: immunoSEQ multiplex PCR; TCRdb's copy keeps in-frame clones and lacks some. This table has 400,000 to 550,000 clones, nearly 90% appearing once. The sequenced sample consisted of PBMCs or T cells enriched from blood (not recorded which). The receptors shown here come from a woman between 18 and 30 years old with acute COVID-19. Each CDR3 is given with its conserved first and last residue. A D gene is named only where the DNA matches it firmly. Clone size appears in some rows only: once, few, many, or a class for an expanded clone.

j_call	d_call	clone_size	v_call	cdr3_aa	cdr3_nt
TRBJ2-3	TRBD2	-	TRBV9	CASSSTGRGGTDTQYF	TGTGCCAGCAGCTCAACTGGGCGGGGGGGCACAGATACGCAGTATTTT
TRBJ1-6	TRBD1	-	TRBV7-9	CASSLAGGDSPLHF	TGTGCCAGCAGCTTAGCAGGGGGCGATTCACCCCTCCACTTT
TRBJ1-1	TRBD1	-	TRBV4-1	CASSQIGTVNTEAFF	TGCGCCAGCAGCCAAATCGGGACAGTGAACACTGAAGCTTTCTTT
TRBJ1-4	-	-	TRBV13	CASSVRTNREKLFF	TGTGCCAGCAGCGTTCGGACAAACCGTGAAAAACTGTTTTTT
TRBJ1-2	TRBD1	-	TRBV29-1	CSVALDRDYGYTF	TGCAGCGTTGCCTTAGACAGGGACTATGGCTACACCTTC
TRBJ1-1	TRBD1	-	TRBV7-2	CASSWGQGTEAFF	TGTGCCAGCAGCTGGGGACAGGGTACTGAAGCTTTCTTT
TRBJ2-7	TRBD2	-	TRBV7-2	CASSLIAGGEDEQYF	TGTGCCAGCAGCTTAATTGCGGGAGGAGAGGACGAGCAGTACTTC
TRBJ2-1	TRBD2	-	TRBV19	CASSAPGLAVNEQFF	TGTGCCAGTAGTGCACCGGGACTAGCGGTGAATGAGCAGTTCTTC
TRBJ2-7	TRBD1	-	TRBV29-1	CSVAGQGDYEQYF	TGCAGCGTTGCGGGACAGGGAGACTACGAGCAGTACTTC
TRBJ2-7	TRBD1	-	TRBV7-8	CASTQTGGSYEQYF	TGTGCCAGCACACAGACAGGGGGGTCCTACGAGCAGTACTTC
TRBJ1-1	-	once	TRBV27	CASSLTGRDTEAFF	TGTGCCAGCAGTTTAACAGGGCGGGACACTGAAGCTTTCTTT
TRBJ1-6	-	-	TRBV6-1	CASSEAPGSNSPLHF	TGTGCCAGCAGTGAAGCGCCAGGGTCAAATTCACCCCTCCACTTT
TRBJ2-7	-	-	TRBV6-5	CASGGYEQYF	TGTGCCAGCGGCGGCTACGAGCAGTACTTC
TRBJ1-2	-	-	TRBV5-6	CASSLSRGYRGNYGYTF	TGTGCCAGCAGCTTGAGTCGTGGTTATAGGGGAAACTATGGCTACACCTTC
TRBJ2-5	TRBD1	-	TRBV6-5	CASSYGQGGLETQYF	TGTGCCAGCAGTTACGGACAGGGGGGATTGGAGACCCAGTACTTC
TRBJ1-6	TRBD1	-	TRBV3-1/TRBV3-2	CASSQGTRGRSPLHF	TGTGCCAGCAGCCAAGGCACCAGGGGGCGTTCACCCCTCCACTTT
TRBJ2-3	-	-	TRBV5-5	CASSLLGAADTQYF	TGTGCCAGCAGCTTACTGGGGGCGGCAGATACGCAGTATTTT
TRBJ1-2	-	-	TRBV6-5	CASRQANYGYTF	TGTGCCAGCAGACAGGCTAACTATGGCTACACCTTC
TRBJ2-1	TRBD1	-	TRBV12-5	CASGFGTGVYNEQFF	TGTGCTAGTGGTTTTGGGACAGGGGTGTACAATGAGCAGTTCTTC
TRBJ1-5	TRBD1	-	TRBV7-9	CASSSGQGLVLNQPQHF	TGTGCCAGCAGCTCCGGACAGGGCCTCGTTCTTAATCAGCCCCAGCATTTT
TRBJ2-2	-	-	TRBV4-2	CASSRLEGGTGELFF	TGTGCCAGCAGCCGACTTGAAGGGGGCACCGGGGAGCTGTTTTTT
TRBJ1-2	-	-	TRBV5-1	CASSLEGPGMYHGYTF	TGCGCCAGCAGCTTGGAGGGTCCGGGGATGTACCACGGCTACACCTTC